The source of this T cell receptor (beta chain) is a study of T cells after yellow fever vaccination. Via MiXCR, TCRdb re-called the 5' RACE reads, giving one row per CDR3 protein. The data contain some 120,000 distinct CDR3 sequences, 8% to 10% of them seen just once; the ten biggest clones take up under 40%. V dropped 6 bases and J dropped 5; count of bases not matched to a gene: 11. The CDR3 extends over 15 amino acids. Looked up from germline, CDR1 is LGHDT and CDR2 is YNNKEL (reference sequence). The study, taken as a whole, reports: Abundant bulk-population clonotypes could contaminate the FACS-sorted repertoires. Although most clonotypes did not, a small share appeared in both CD4 and CD8 compartments. Subsequent to the booster, the majority of primary-vaccination clones reappeared (96% CD4, about 90% CD8).

This clonotype was picked up a small number of times. Antigen unknown. The chain has TRBV3-1 and TRBJ2-5, with 8 positions matching TRBD2. The clonotype comes from a young man who received the YFV17D yellow fever vaccine. This specimen consisted of CD8+ T cells sorted from PBMCs, obtained on the day of the yellow fever booster vaccination. The CDR3 sequence is CASRQVGGGQETQYF. The CDR3 nucleotides read TGTGCCAGCAGACAGGTCGGGGGGGGCCAGGAGACCCAGTACTTC.